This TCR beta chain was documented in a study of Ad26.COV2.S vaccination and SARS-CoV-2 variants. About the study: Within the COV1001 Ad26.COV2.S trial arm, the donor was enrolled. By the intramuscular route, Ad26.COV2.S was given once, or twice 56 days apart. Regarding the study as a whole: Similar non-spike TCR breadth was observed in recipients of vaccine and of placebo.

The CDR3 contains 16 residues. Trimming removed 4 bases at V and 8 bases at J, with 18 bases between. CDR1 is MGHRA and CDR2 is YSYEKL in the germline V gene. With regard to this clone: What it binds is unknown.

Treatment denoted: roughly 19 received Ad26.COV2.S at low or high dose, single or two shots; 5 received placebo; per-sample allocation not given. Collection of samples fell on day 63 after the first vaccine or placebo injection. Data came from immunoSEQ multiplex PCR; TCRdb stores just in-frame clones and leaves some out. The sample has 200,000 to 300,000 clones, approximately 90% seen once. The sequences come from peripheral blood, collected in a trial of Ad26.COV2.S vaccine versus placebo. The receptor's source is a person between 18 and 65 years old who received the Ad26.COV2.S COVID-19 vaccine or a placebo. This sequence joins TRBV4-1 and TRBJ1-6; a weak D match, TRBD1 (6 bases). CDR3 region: CASSPRADRDHSPLHF. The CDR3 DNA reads TGCGCCAGCAGCCCAAGGGCGGACAGAGATCATTCACCCCTCCACTTT.